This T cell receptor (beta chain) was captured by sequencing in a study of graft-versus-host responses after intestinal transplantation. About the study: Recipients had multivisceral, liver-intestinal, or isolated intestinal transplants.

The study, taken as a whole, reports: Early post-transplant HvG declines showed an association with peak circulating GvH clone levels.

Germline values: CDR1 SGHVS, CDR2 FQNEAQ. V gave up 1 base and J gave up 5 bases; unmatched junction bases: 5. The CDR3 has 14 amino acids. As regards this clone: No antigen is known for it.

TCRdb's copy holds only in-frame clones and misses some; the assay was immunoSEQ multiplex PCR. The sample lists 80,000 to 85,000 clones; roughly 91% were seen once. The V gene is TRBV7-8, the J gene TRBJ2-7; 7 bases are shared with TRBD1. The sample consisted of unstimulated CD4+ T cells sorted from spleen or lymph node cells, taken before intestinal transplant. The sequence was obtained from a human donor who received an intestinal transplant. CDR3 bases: TGTGCCAGCAGCTTAGAGGGACAGCTCCACGAGCAGTACTTC. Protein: CASSLEGQLHEQYF.